This T cell receptor beta chain is from a study of shared clonotypes between healthy human individuals. TCRdb's table, derived via immunoSEQ multiplex PCR, lists solely in-frame clones and lacks some. The sample records approximately 1,000,000 clones, about 80% being singletons. CDR1 and CDR2 from the germline V gene are KGHSH and LQKENI. V gave up 3 bases and J gave up 8 bases; unmatched junction bases: 9. The CDR3 has 15 amino acids. The sequence derives from a man younger than 35 in good health. Some clones in this sample may be carry-over from other donors' samples. What was sequenced was memory CD4+ T cells from PBMCs. Subset specified: CD45RA-negative fraction. The J gene is TRBJ2-1, the V gene TRBV18, with 8 positions matching TRBD2. The CDR3 DNA is TGTGCCAGCTCACCGCTAGCGGGTGGTATCGATGAGCAGTTCTTC. Translation gives CASSPLAGGIDEQFF.